Listed below are T cell receptor beta chains from one sample, sequenced in a study of vaccination and CD4 T cells after COVID-19. These TCRs are of unknown antigen specificity. TCRdb recomputed calls from the PCR reads with MiXCR, one row per CDR3 protein. Of 20,000 to 25,000 distinct CDR3 sequences listed, roughly 74% were seen once; the top ten hold about 9%. The sequenced sample was CD4+ T cells from blood, cultured in vitro. The source is a human donor who had recovered from COVID-19. The CDR3 runs from the conserved cysteine through the conserved F or W. The order of the fields is J gene, CDR3 length, V gene, D gene, clone size, CDR3 DNA, CDR3 protein. The D gene is left open where the match is weak. Expanded clones are given a class, and other clones once, few, many or no size at all.

TRBJ1-1 | 13 | TRBV20-1 | NA | NA | TGCAGTGCTAGAGATCCACTGTCCCTTGAAGCTTTCTTT | CSARDPLSLEAFF
TRBJ1-6 | 15 | TRBV6-5 | NA | NA | TGTGCCAGCAGTTACTCGATTCGGGTTAATTCACCCCTCCACTTT | CASSYSIRVNSPLHF
TRBJ2-1 | 15 | TRBV10-3 | NA | NA | TGTGCCATCAGACAGCAGTCCCCGGGGGACAATGAGCAGTTCTTC | CAIRQQSPGDNEQFF
TRBJ1-2 | 13 | TRBV20-1 | TRBD1 | NA | TGCAGTGCTAGGGACAGGGGGGTGTTCGGCTACACCTTC | CSARDRGVFGYTF
TRBJ1-2 | 11 | TRBV7-2 | TRBD1 | NA | TGTGCCAGCTACAGGGGCAGTGGCTACACCTTC | CASYRGSGYTF
TRBJ1-3 | 14 | TRBV20-1 | NA | NA | TGCAGTGCTGGGCCGGGGAGCTCTGGAAACACCATATATTTT | CSAGPGSSGNTIYF
TRBJ2-3 | 13 | TRBV19 | NA | NA | TGTGCCAGTAGTCCACCAGACGTTGATACGCAGTATTTT | CASSPPDVDTQYF
TRBJ2-3 | 17 | TRBV27 | TRBD2 | few | TGTGCCAGCAGCCCTAGGGGTAGCGGGGTCGTAACAGATACGCAGTATTTT | CASSPRGSGVVTDTQYF
TRBJ2-7 | 13 | TRBV30 | TRBD2 | NA | TGTGCCATAAGTCGGGGAGGGCAGTACGAGCAGTACTTC | CAISRGGQYEQYF
TRBJ1-1 | 14 | TRBV18 | NA | NA | TGTGCCAGCTCACCACCGCCCACGAACACTGAAGCTTTCTTT | CASSPPPTNTEAFF
TRBJ1-2 | 11 | TRBV29-1 | NA | NA | TGCAGCTTCTCAAATATGAAAAGCTACACCTTT | CSFSNMKSYTF
TRBJ2-1 | 13 | TRBV7-2 | NA | NA | TGTGCCAGCACCCCCGACGGATACAATGAGCAGTTCTTC | CASTPDGYNEQFF
TRBJ1-5 | 17 | TRBV19 | NA | once | TGTGCCAGTAGTATTGGGGGGGCAGGATTAAGCAATCAGCCCCAGCATTTT | CASSIGGAGLSNQPQHF
TRBJ1-1 | 14 | TRBV6-1 | TRBD1 | NA | TGTGCCAGCCGATGGGACAGGGTCGGCACTGAAGCTTTCTTT | CASRWDRVGTEAFF
TRBJ1-2 | 16 | TRBV19 | NA | NA | TGTGCCAGTAGTATCGGGGGCGGGGTCGGCTCTGGCGGCTACACCTTC | CASSIGGGVGSGGYTF
TRBJ2-1 | 15 | TRBV27 | TRBD2 | NA | TGTGCCAGCAGTTCGTTAGCGGGAGGGGGCAATGAGCAGTTCTTC | CASSSLAGGGNEQFF
TRBJ2-5 | 18 | TRBV12-3/TRBV12-4 | TRBD2 | once | TGTGCCAGCAGTCCGAGGGGACTAGCGGGAGGGCCCGGGAAGACCCAGTACTTC | CASSPRGLAGGPGKTQYF
TRBJ2-1 | 15 | TRBV28 | TRBD2 | NA | TGTGCCAGCAGCTCTAGCGGGAGCTCCTACAATGAGCAGTTCTTC | CASSSSGSSYNEQFF
TRBJ2-3 | 18 | TRBV20-1 | TRBD2 | NA | TGCAGTGGCGCGCCGGGGAGGTTACTAGCGGGAGTGACAGATACGCAGTATTTT | CSGAPGRLLAGVTDTQYF
TRBJ2-3 | 13 | TRBV10-1 | TRBD2 | NA | TGCGCCCTCTTCACTAGCGACACAGATACGCAGTATTTT | CALFTSDTDTQYF